This T cell receptor beta chain was obtained from a study of T cells in Graves' hyperthyroidism and ophthalmopathy. Study outcomes and limitations: Using 13 V-J features, a model discriminated ophthalmopathy from stable hyperthyroidism.

The source material, RNA transcripts, was used to amplify TCR beta CDR3 regions. The HTBI primer set drove a first-round RT-PCR of the TCR CDR3. TCRdb redid the calling of the multiplex PCR reads with MiXCR, one entry per CDR3 protein. The table includes 600,000 to 800,000 distinct CDR3 sequences, roughly a third detected once. On this clonotype itself: The antigen is unknown.

Source material: blood. The receptor was derived from a woman in her forties with Graves' hyperthyroidism.

The CDR3 region is CASSFDRGRNYGYTF. CDR3 coding DNA: TGTGCCAGCAGTTTCGACAGGGGGCGGAACTATGGCTACACCTTC. This chain joins TRBV6-5 and TRBJ1-2, with 10 bases fitting TRBD1. CDR1 is MNHEY, CDR2 SVGAGI, per germline. This CDR3 region has 15 residues. The V and J ends lost 4 bases and 2 bases, in that order; junction bases with no gene match: 4.